This entry features one T cell receptor (beta chain) sequence. The CDR3 consists of 13 residues. V lost 5 bases and J lost 3, with 14 bases in between. Germline V gene data show CDR1 as GTSNPN and CDR2 as SVGIG (reference sequence). Participants, 18 to 89 years old, spanned 24 US areas. Authors' methods: Quantification of nucleated cells was approximated via reference gene primer amplification. The method was immunoSEQ multiplex PCR; TCRdb's version includes in-frame clones alone and lacks a portion of them. That table gives V, J and clone size, and the DNA gave D and trimming. The sample carries more than 350,000 clones, around 87% recorded once. These data are taken from a study of blood T cell repertoires in COVID-19. Study-wide background: PBMCs, B-cell-depleted T cells, or T cells provided the cDNA or gDNA that made up the material.

The sample comprised PBMCs or T cells enriched from blood (not recorded which). The chain combines TRBV30 with TRBJ2-7; D is possibly TRBD2 (6 bases). The TCR was taken from a woman aged 50 to 60 who had recovered from COVID-19. CDR3 sequence: CAWARGDLYEQYF. CDR3 nucleotides: TGTGCCTGGGCTCGCGGGGACCTCTACGAGCAGTACTTC.